One and the same sample provided the 18 T cell receptor beta chains below, sequenced in a study of cytomegalovirus exposure and HLA in healthy donors. In the PCR, 60 Vbeta and 13 Jbeta primers were used. Sequencing used immunoSEQ multiplex PCR; TCRdb keeps in-frame clones, though not all of them. This sample has roughly 150,000 clones; around 75% occur once, and the top ten carry less than 3%. Sequencing used PBMCs. These receptor sequences come from a female donor in good health and CMV-seronegative.

The chain is built from TRBV15 and TRBJ2-5, with 10 bases lining up with TRBD1. The CDR3 covers 13 residues. Germline V gene lookup returns CDR1 LNHNV and CDR2 YYDKDF (reference sequence). V was clipped by 9 bases and J by 5 bases; unmatched bases: 6. CDR3: CATTQDRGETQYF. The CDR3 DNA is TGTGCCACTACGCAGGACAGGGGGGAGACCCAGTACTTC.

The chain is built from TRBV15 and TRBJ1-6; D gene ambiguous. This CDR3 has 16 amino acids. Germline-derived CDR1 and CDR2 are LNHNV and YYDKDF (reference sequence). The V and J ends lost 0 bases and 7 bases respectively, with 13 bases between them. DNA of the CDR3: TGTGCCACCAGCAGAGATCCAGCGGGATCGAATTCACCCCTCCACTTT. Protein product: CATSRDPAGSNSPLHF.

The V gene is TRBV6-5, the J gene TRBJ2-7; 12 bases map to TRBD2. This CDR3 has 16 amino acids. V dropped 0 bases and J dropped 5; count of bases not matched to a gene: 5. Germline V gives CDR1 MNHEY, CDR2 SVGAGI. The CDR3 reads CASSYSVTSGGHEQYF. The DNA of the CDR3 is TGTGCCAGCAGTTACTCGGTGACTAGCGGGGGCCACGAGCAGTACTTC.

V is TRBV18 and J is TRBJ2-5, with TRBD1 matching 10 bases. The CDR3 consists of 13 residues. V was clipped by 6 bases and J by 4 bases; unmatched bases: 2. Germline CDR1 is KGHSH and CDR2 is LQKENI. CDR3 nucleotide sequence: TGTGCCAGCTCTGGGACAGGGGCAGAGACCCAGTACTTC. Translation gives CASSGTGAETQYF.

V gene TRBV11-2 combines with J gene TRBJ2-1; TRBD2 matches 13 bases. The germline gives CDR1 SGHAT, CDR2 FQNNGV. This CDR3 contains 18 residues. Trimming removed 4 bases from V and 0 bases from J; junction bases left unmatched: 6. The CDR3 spells CASSSPTSGGISYNEQFF. The CDR3 nucleotides are TGTGCCAGCAGCTCACCGACTAGCGGGGGGATCTCCTACAATGAGCAGTTCTTC.

This chain uses TRBV2 with TRBJ2-7; 7 positions match TRBD2. The trim removed 2 bases at V and 5 bases at J, leaving 9 bases unmatched. The CDR3 contains 15 residues. The germline V gene encodes CDR1 SNHLY and CDR2 FYNNEI. CDR3 region: CASSERLAAPHEQYF. The CDR3 DNA reads TGTGCCAGCAGTGAAAGGCTAGCGGCCCCCCACGAGCAGTACTTC.

This clone came up a few times. The chain links TRBV9 to TRBJ2-3, with 11 bases aligning to TRBD2. Losses at the gene ends were 6 bases for V and 2 bases for J; bases not matched to a gene: 8. The CDR3 runs to 16 residues. In germline, CDR1 is SGDLS, CDR2 YYNGEE. This CDR3 reads CASTLSGRVATDTQYF. The DNA for the CDR3 is TGTGCCAGCACCCTTAGCGGGAGGGTCGCCACAGATACGCAGTATTTT.

This clone was counted between two and nine times. This chain uses TRBV4-1 with TRBJ1-6, with 9 bases aligning to TRBD1. The CDR3 has 14 amino acids. Trimming took 4 bases from V and 7 from J; bases not matched to a gene: 2. Germline CDR1 MGHRA, CDR2 YSYEKL. CDR3 sequence: CASSLGTGNSPLHF. CDR3 nucleotides: TGCGCCAGCAGCCTCGGGACAGGGAATTCACCCCTCCACTTT.

The chain joins TRBV7-2 to TRBJ1-1, with D maybe TRBD1 (6 bases). The CDR3 spans 14 residues. CDR1 is SGHTA, CDR2 FQGNSA, per germline. With 1 base removed from V and 4 bases from J, the gap between germline ends came to 10 bases. The CDR3 sequence: CASSLGPRGTEAFF. DNA for the CDR3: TGTGCCAGCAGCTTAGGGCCCAGGGGCACTGAAGCTTTCTTT.

The chain has TRBV6-6 and TRBJ1-5; 8 bases map to TRBD1. Germline V gives CDR1 MNHNY, CDR2 SVGAGI (reference sequence). V dropped 6 bases and J dropped 3; count of bases not matched to a gene: 7. This CDR3 is 15 amino acids long. CDR3 nucleotides: TGTGCCAGCAGGGAAGACAGGGGAAACAATCAGCCCCAGCATTTT. The encoded protein is CASREDRGNNQPQHF.

The chain joins TRBV4-1 to TRBJ1-5; D gene ambiguous. V lost 0 bases and J lost 5, with 5 bases in between. This CDR3 contains 13 residues. The germline gives CDR1 MGHRA, CDR2 YSYEKL. CDR3 amino acids: CASSQDPDQPQHF. CDR3 DNA sequence: TGCGCCAGCAGCCAAGATCCTGATCAGCCCCAGCATTTT.

CDR3 DNA: TGCAGCGTTGAAGGGCGGGAGGGTTCAGATACGCAGTATTTT. Translation gives CSVEGREGSDTQYF. This rearrangement joins TRBV29-1 to TRBJ2-3; 9 nucleotides agree with TRBD2. J was trimmed by 4 bases and V by 1 base; bases with no gene match: 3. The CDR3 consists of 14 residues. The germline V gene has CDR1 SQVTM and CDR2 ANQGSEA.

This chain's CDR3 is CASSLTSGGADTQYF. CDR3 nucleotides: TGTGCCAGCAGCTTAACTAGCGGGGGTGCAGATACGCAGTATTTT. The V and J genes are TRBV13 and TRBJ2-3; 11 nucleotides agree with TRBD2. CDR3 length equals 15 residues. From germline, CDR1 is PRHDT and CDR2 FYEKMQ (reference sequence). V dropped 2 bases and J dropped 4; count of bases not matched to a gene: 2.

The chain is built from TRBV19 and TRBJ2-3; D possibly corresponds to TRBD1 (5 bases). The germline CDR1 and CDR2 sequences are LNHDA and SQIVND (reference sequence). Trimming left V 3 bases short and J 3 bases short, with 13 bases between. The CDR3 is made up of 15 amino acids. The CDR3 DNA reads as TGTGCCAGTAGTATCGGCCAGGGCAGGACAGATACGCAGTATTTT. It yields the protein CASSIGQGRTDTQYF.

The V and J genes are TRBV4-3 and TRBJ1-6; 9 bases are a match to TRBD1. Germline CDR1 and CDR2: LGHNA and YSLEER. J gave up 7 bases and V 4 bases, and 8 bases lay outside the gene matches. The CDR3 loop spans 16 amino acids. The CDR3 spells CASSLTTGGPNSPLHF. In nucleotides, the CDR3 is TGCGCCAGCAGCCTTACGACAGGGGGTCCCAATTCACCCCTCCACTTT.

In its sample, this clone was seen a few times. For the CDR3, the DNA is TGTGCCAGCAGCCAAGAGCGGGGGGGCGGGGGAGATACGCAGTATTTT. Amino acids: CASSQERGGGGDTQYF. The chain recombines TRBV5-4 with TRBJ2-3; 10 positions match TRBD2. Germline V gives CDR1 SGHNT, CDR2 YYREEE (reference sequence). The CDR3 length is 16 residues. The ends lost 4 bases at V and 5 bases at J; junction bases unmatched: 10.

This rearrangement joins TRBV28 to TRBJ1-4; tentatively, D is TRBD1 (6 bases). Between the trimmed V and J ends, which lost 4 bases and 5 bases, there was a span of 11 bases. The length of the CDR3 is 14 residues. Germline V CDR1 and CDR2: MDHEN, SYDVKM. The DNA of the CDR3 is TGTGCCAGCAGTTCAGGGGCGGAGAATGAAAAACTGTTTTTT. Translation gives CASSSGAENEKLFF.

This clone was counted once. CDR3 region: CASSPLRGNEKLFF. The CDR3 region has the DNA TGTGCCAGCTCACCATTACGGGGTAATGAAAAACTGTTTTTT. V is TRBV18 and J is TRBJ1-4; no firm D call. Between the trimmed V and J ends, which lost 2 bases and 4 bases, there was a span of 8 bases. The CDR3 runs to 14 residues. The germline CDR1 and CDR2 sequences are KGHSH and LQKENI.